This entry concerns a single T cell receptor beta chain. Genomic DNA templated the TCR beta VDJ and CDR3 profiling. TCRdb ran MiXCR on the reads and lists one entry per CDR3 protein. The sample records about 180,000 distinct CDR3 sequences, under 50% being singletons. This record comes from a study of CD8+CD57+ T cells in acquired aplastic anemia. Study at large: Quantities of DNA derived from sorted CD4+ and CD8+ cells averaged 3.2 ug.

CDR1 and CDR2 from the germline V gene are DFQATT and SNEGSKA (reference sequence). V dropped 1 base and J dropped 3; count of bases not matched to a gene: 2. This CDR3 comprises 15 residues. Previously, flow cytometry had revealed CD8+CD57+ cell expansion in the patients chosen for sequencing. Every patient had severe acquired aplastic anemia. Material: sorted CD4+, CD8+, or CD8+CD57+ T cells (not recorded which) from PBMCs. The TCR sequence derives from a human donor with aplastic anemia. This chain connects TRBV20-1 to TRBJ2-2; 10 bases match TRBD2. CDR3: CSARVLAGDTGELFF. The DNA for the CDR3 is TGCAGTGCTAGAGTGCTAGCGGGAGACACCGGGGAGCTGTTTTTT.